This T cell receptor beta chain stems from a study of regulatory T cells in long-lasting Graves disease. Study background: By definition, persistent Graves' disease involved antithyroid drugs for over 5 years alongside positive TSH receptor antibodies. Study findings and constraints: New patients shared fewer public clonotypes (966) than persistent patients did (around 2,700).

Construction of TCR beta libraries relied on iRepertoire HTBI primers and on Arm-PCR targeting CDR3 regions. MiXCR, run by TCRdb on the multiplex PCR reads, gives a single entry per CDR3 protein. This sample has 500,000 to 700,000 distinct CDR3 sequences, with around 30% found just once. With respect to this clonotype: What it binds is unknown.

The CDR3 spans 13 residues. CDR1 LNHNV and CDR2 YYDKDF come from the germline V gene (reference sequence). Between the trimmed V and J ends, which lost 8 bases and 0 bases, there was a span of 10 bases. Time point: persistent/refractory GD, antithyroid drugs over 5 years with positive TRAb. Extracted PBMC RNA gave rise to the TCR library. With EDTA tubes as the receptacles, 7.5 to 9.5 milliliters of peripheral blood were drawn. The chain employs TRBV15 and TRBJ1-1; D gene uncertain. The receptor was isolated from a female donor with Graves disease. This specimen consisted of peripheral blood mononuclear cells (PBMCs), obtained when the disease was refractory, from a patient treated with antithyroid drugs. This CDR3 is CATGEGMNTEAFF. CDR3 in DNA: TGTGCCACCGGCGAGGGTATGAACACTGAAGCTTTCTTT.